The entry that follows covers one T cell receptor (beta chain) sequence. Its antigen is unknown. This CDR3 has 16 amino acids. V was clipped by 4 bases and J by 0 bases; unmatched bases: 8. Germline assignment: CDR1 SGHRS and CDR2 YFSETQ. These data are taken from a study of high-grade serous ovarian cancer treatment subgroups. Study at large: Mean per sample: around 14,000 reads, 6,000 to 8,000 unique TCR beta rearrangements. Points from the study as a whole: Repertoire analysis covered CDR3 alone, not CDR1 or CDR2. Repertoire similarity ranged roughly 0.1 to 0.85 between tumors of one patient.

The protocol was immunoSEQ multiplex PCR, while the TCRdb copy is restricted to in-frame clones and leaves out a portion. In the table there are under 10,000 clones, around 76% of which are singletons. Tumor samples were taken before definitive surgery or chemotherapy. This receptor was identified in a human donor with high-grade serous ovarian cancer. The chain carries TRBV5-1 and TRBJ2-3, with 7 positions matching TRBD2. The sequenced sample consisted of tumor tissue. The CDR3 DNA follows: TGCGCCAGCAGCCCTAGCGGCACCTCTAGCACAGATACGCAGTATTTT. Translating gives CASSPSGTSSTDTQYF. Full variable domain (missing parts from reference TRBV5-1 and TRBJ2-3): KAGVTQTPRYLIKTRGQQVTLSCSPISGHRSVSWYQQTPGQGLQFLFEYFSETQRNKGNFPGRFSGRQFSNSRSEMNVSTLELGDSALYLCASSPSGTSSTDTQYFGPGTRLTVL.